The present entry profiles one TCR beta chain with its context. Some clones are missing from TCRdb's copy, which holds only in-frame ones; the method was immunoSEQ multiplex PCR. Here the sample spans about 73,000 clones, around 88% being singletons. The entry originates in a study of OX40 agonist ivuxolimab in advanced cancers. This CDR3 comprises 15 residues. The V gene's germline CDR1 is SGHNT and CDR2 YYREEE (reference sequence). The V end lost 0 bases, the J end lost 3 bases, and 13 bases lay between the germline ends. Autoimmune disease history or systemic immunosuppression meant exclusion. Blood draws occurred at baseline, cycle 4 day 1, and cycle 7 day 1.

The rearrangement uses TRBV5-4 and TRBJ2-7, with D tentatively TRBD1 (6 bases). This material consisted of CD4+ or CD8+ T cells sorted from blood, taken in a trial of the OX40 agonist ivuxolimab. The TCR sequence derives from an adult with an advanced solid tumor such as melanoma, head and neck, liver or kidney cancer. The CDR3 nucleotides are TGTGCCAGCAGCTTGGGGGCAGGGGTCGGCTACGAGCAGTACTTC. The encoded protein is CASSLGAGVGYEQYF.